The 30 T cell receptor beta chains below all came from one sample that was sequenced in a study of identical twins (dated by TCRdb to about 2016). Library method: 5' RACE. Data came from an Illumina HiSeq 2000. TCRdb passed the public sequencing reads through fastp at Q25 and MiXCR, retaining productive beta sequences. Each CDR3 protein appears once, grouped with its most common genes and DNA. This sample has about 340,000 distinct CDR3 sequences in its table, and roughly 10% of those were observed once. The top ten hold around 8.6% of the sample. Specimen: naive T cells sorted from blood. This specimen's cell subset or site label, per the study, means: cells isolated with a human naive T-cell isolation kit. Every receptor here comes from a woman in her fifties or sixties in good health.

This clonotype was seen more than once but under ten times. The rearrangement uses TRBV14 and TRBJ2-1, with D unclear. From germline, CDR1 is SGHDN and CDR2 FVKESK. The ends were cut back, 2 bases at V and 6 bases at J, with 8 bases in the middle. The CDR3 contains 13 residues. CDR3 amino acids: CASSQTQLNEQFF. For the CDR3, the DNA is TGTGCCAGCAGCCAAACCCAGCTCAATGAGCAGTTCTTC.

The CDR3 DNA sequence: TGTGCCAGCAGCGTAGATGGGCGGACTAGCGGGTACAATGAGCAGTTCTTC. Its protein product is CASSVDGRTSGYNEQFF. J is TRBJ2-1 and V is TRBV9; TRBD2 aligns across 11 bases. V trimming: 0 bases; J trimming: 4 bases; junction bases outside the gene matches: 6. This CDR3 region has 17 residues. The germline gives CDR1 SGDLS, CDR2 YYNGEE.

The sample holds many counts of this clonotype. The CDR3 end shows no conserved phenylalanine or tryptophan, and so a read error is likely. It is unclear where the CDR3 begins or ends on the DNA, so no DNA is shown, and the CDR3 is as TCRdb lists it. The chain uses TRBV20-1 and TRBJ2-7; the D call of TRBD2 is as the table states it, not checked on the DNA. The CDR3 is 10 residues long, ends included. The germline V gene has CDR1 DFQATT and CDR2 SNEGSKA (reference sequence). CDR3 protein: CSARGPGLPC.

In this sample, this clonotype turned up a few times. This rearrangement joins TRBV6-6 to TRBJ2-3, with 9 bases identical to TRBD2. CDR1 is MNHNY, CDR2 SVGAGI, per germline (reference sequence). Germline trimming cut 4 bases from V and 2 bases from J; bases unmatched to any gene: 10. The CDR3 has 17 residues. CDR3 bases: TGTGCCAGCAGTTCCTCTAGCGGGGTGGGCCTCACAGATACGCAGTATTTT. Encoded protein: CASSSSSGVGLTDTQYF.

This clonotype was picked up a small number of times. V gene TRBV15 combines with J gene TRBJ1-1; perhaps TRBD1 as D (5 bases). Germline CDR1 LNHNV, CDR2 YYDKDF (reference sequence). CDR3 length equals 16 residues. Between the trimmed V and J ends, which lost 0 bases and 3 bases, there was a span of 14 bases. CDR3 loop: CATSRDFQGTDTEAFF. In DNA, the CDR3 is TGTGCCACCAGCAGAGATTTTCAGGGAACGGACACTGAAGCTTTCTTT.

The chain recombines TRBV20-1 with TRBJ2-3; possibly TRBD1 or TRBD2 for D (5 bases each). The V and J ends lost 6 bases and 4 bases respectively, with 11 bases between them. CDR1 DFQATT and CDR2 SNEGSKA come from the germline V gene (reference sequence). The CDR3 totals 12 residues. CDR3: CSAKLGADTQYF. For the CDR3, the DNA is TGCAGTGCCAAACTAGGGGCAGATACGCAGTATTTT.

There are many counts of this clonotype. V usage is TRBV29-1 and J usage is TRBJ2-1, with D possibly being TRBD2 (5 bases). This CDR3 spans 12 amino acids. Germline CDR1 and CDR2: SQVTM and ANQGSEA. The CDR3 is CTAGLGNNEQFF. Written as DNA, the CDR3 is TGCACCGCCGGACTGGGGAACAATGAGCAGTTCTTC.

This clonotype has a count of ten or more. The V and J genes are TRBV24-1 and TRBJ2-1; 11 bases match TRBD2. Germline-derived CDR1 and CDR2 are KGHDR and SFDVKD. Trimming took 2 bases from V and 7 from J; bases not matched to a gene: 9. This CDR3 region has 17 residues. CDR3 nucleotides: TGTGCCACCAGTGATTCTAAACTAGCGGGAGAACGAAATGAGCAGTTCTTC. It translates to CATSDSKLAGERNEQFF.

The rearrangement uses TRBV5-4 and TRBJ2-5, with D maybe TRBD2 (6 bases). The CDR3 spans 15 residues. In germline, CDR1 is SGHNT, CDR2 YYREEE (reference sequence). Trimming left V 3 bases short and J 1 base short, with 13 bases between. The CDR3 nucleotides read TGTGCCAGCAGCTCTAACCAGGGACTCCAAGAGACCCAGTACTTC. Residues: CASSSNQGLQETQYF.

This clonotype was counted many times. V is TRBV2 and J is TRBJ2-7, with D maybe TRBD2 (6 bases). Trimming removed 0 bases from V and 6 bases from J, with 18 bases in between. In germline, CDR1 is SNHLY, CDR2 FYNNEI. The CDR3 extends over 16 amino acids. The CDR3, as DNA: TGTGCCAGCAGTGAAGCGCTTCTAGGCTGGGGGGTCGAGCAGTACTTC. Amino acid sequence: CASSEALLGWGVEQYF. The complete variable domain, with remaining parts taken from reference TRBV2 and TRBJ2-7, reads EPEVTQTPSHQVTQMGQEVILRCVPISNHLYFYWYRQILGQKVEFLVSFYNNEISEKSEIFDDQFSVERPDGSNFTLKIRSTKLEDSAMYFCASSEALLGWGVEQYFGPGTRLTVT.

The sample holds many counts of this clonotype. The rearrangement joins TRBV29-1 to TRBJ2-1, with D uncertain. Germline CDR1 SQVTM, CDR2 ANQGSEA. The V end lost 7 bases, the J end lost 7 bases, and 14 bases lay between the germline ends. This CDR3 contains 12 residues. CDR3 protein: CSALLYYNEQFF. The CDR3 DNA reads TGCAGCGCCCTTCTCTACTATAATGAGCAGTTCTTC.

The chain uses TRBV2 and TRBJ2-7; TRBD1 agrees at 8 bases. Germline loops: CDR1 SNHLY, CDR2 FYNNEI. This CDR3 comprises 14 residues. With V trimmed by 11 bases and J by 3 bases, 12 bases remained unmatched. The CDR3 spells CAARGQEGGYEQYF. CDR3 DNA sequence: TGTGCCGCAAGGGGACAGGAGGGGGGCTACGAGCAGTACTTC.

V usage is TRBV20-1 and J usage is TRBJ2-3, with 12 bases identical to TRBD2. Germline V gives CDR1 DFQATT, CDR2 SNEGSKA (reference sequence). The ends lost 1 base at V and 5 bases at J; junction bases unmatched: 4. The CDR3 spans 15 residues. The CDR3 protein is CSARATSGRRDTQYF. The CDR3 DNA reads TGCAGTGCTAGAGCGACTAGCGGGAGAAGAGATACGCAGTATTTT.

The chain combines TRBV7-9 with TRBJ1-4, with a weak D call TRBD1 (5 bases). This CDR3 region has 14 residues. CDR1 and CDR2 (germline): SEHNR, FQNEAQ (reference sequence). V lost 4 bases and J lost 7, with 13 bases in between. CDR3 DNA sequence: TGTGCCAGCAGCTGGGGGTCGAAGAGTGAAAAACTGTTTTTT. Translation gives CASSWGSKSEKLFF.

At least ten counts were recorded for this clonotype. The CDR3 sequence: CSAVGTGGENIQYF. The CDR3, as DNA: TGCAGCGCCGTAGGGACAGGGGGCGAAAACATTCAGTACTTC. The chain is built from TRBV29-1 and TRBJ2-4; TRBD1 aligns across 12 bases. V lost 7 bases, J lost 5 bases, and 6 bases stayed unmatched. Germline V gene lookup returns CDR1 SQVTM and CDR2 ANQGSEA. This CDR3 is 14 amino acids long.

This clonotype occurred a few times. The junction differs from germline at one of its ends, possibly a read error. The chain combines TRBV14 with TRBJ2-1; TRBD2 matches at 9 bases. The CDR3 contains 14 residues. CDR1 is SGHDN and CDR2 is FVKESK in the germline V gene. The DNA of the CDR3 is TGTGCCAGCAGCCAAGATGTCCTAGCGGGGATGCGGATCTTC. Protein: CASSQDVLAGMRIF. The variable domain in full, with the rest retrieved from reference TRBV14 and TRBJ2-1, is EAGVTQFPSHSVIEKGQTVTLRCDPISGHDNLYWYRRVMGKEIKFLLHFVKESKQDESGMPNNRFLAERTGGTYSTLKVQPAELEDSGVYFCASSQDVLAGMRIFGPGTRLTVL.

The chain's CDR3 is CASSSVRREGNIQYF. The CDR3 DNA reads as TGTGCCAGCAGCTCGGTGCGCAGGGAGGGAAACATTCAGTACTTC. The chain employs TRBV11-2 and TRBJ2-4, with TRBD2 matching 7 bases. The V gene end was trimmed by 4 bases and the J gene end by 6 bases; junction bases not matched to a gene: 9. CDR1 is SGHAT, CDR2 FQNNGV, per germline. The CDR3 spans 15 residues.

The chain has TRBV3-1 and TRBJ2-3; TRBD2 agrees at 12 bases. This CDR3 is built from 15 residues. Germline V gives CDR1 LGHDT, CDR2 YNNKEL (reference sequence). The junction had 3 bases not matched to a gene; V was cut back by 5 bases and J by 3 bases. The CDR3 sequence: CASSKLAGGTDTQYF. The CDR3 DNA reads as TGTGCCAGCAGCAAACTAGCGGGAGGAACAGATACGCAGTATTTT.

This clonotype was detected many times. Here the CDR3 reads CASSVGAGTTQYF. As DNA, the CDR3 is TGTGCCAGCTCGGTTGGGGCGGGAACTACGCAGTATTTT. This sequence joins TRBV12-3 or TRBV12-4 and TRBJ2-3; a weak D match, TRBD2 (6 bases). The CDR3 runs to 13 residues. Trimming removed 8 bases at V and 8 bases at J, with 17 bases between.

This clonotype was observed a handful of times. The chain employs TRBV6-6 and TRBJ1-2, with D uncertain. V was pared by 6 bases and J by 0 bases, with 5 bases between. Looked up from germline, CDR1 is MNHNY and CDR2 is SVGAGI (reference sequence). The CDR3 consists of 12 residues. As DNA, the CDR3 is TGTGCCAGCAGGCATACTAACTATGGCTACACCTTC. Translated: CASRHTNYGYTF.

This clonotype was counted ten times or more. The chain links TRBV29-1 to TRBJ1-1, with D perhaps matching TRBD1 (5 bases). The germline V gene encodes CDR1 SQVTM and CDR2 ANQGSEA. The CDR3 is 15 residues long. Trimming removed 4 bases at V and 2 bases at J, with 17 bases between. DNA of the CDR3: TGCAGCGTTGCTGGGGGAGGGATACCAAACACTGAAGCTTTCTTT. Translating it yields CSVAGGGIPNTEAFF.

This clonotype showed up just a few times. The CDR3: CASSLARRAFSPYEQYF. CDR3 nucleotides: TGTGCCAGCAGCTTAGCGCGTCGTGCCTTCTCCCCCTACGAGCAGTACTTC. The rearrangement joins TRBV7-9 to TRBJ2-7; D is uncertain. This CDR3 has 17 amino acids. V was clipped by 0 bases and J by 2 bases, with 17 bases between them. Germline-derived CDR1 and CDR2 are SEHNR and FQNEAQ (reference sequence).

V gene TRBV11-2 combines with J gene TRBJ2-3; D is perhaps TRBD2 (6 bases). V gave up 2 bases and J gave up 1 base, with 13 bases separating them. Germline V CDR1 and CDR2: SGHAT, FQNNGV. CDR3 length equals 16 residues. CDR3 DNA sequence: TGTGCCAGCAGCTTAATATCAGGGACTGGCACAGATACGCAGTATTTT. As protein: CASSLISGTGTDTQYF.

The gene calls are TRBV4-1 and TRBJ1-1; no firm D call. V lost 1 base to trimming and J lost 9 bases, with 12 bases between them. CDR3 length equals 13 residues. From germline, CDR1 is MGHRA and CDR2 YSYEKL. For the CDR3, the DNA is TGCGCCAGCAGCCAAGTGGGCCTCCGCCAAGCTTTCTTT. Protein: CASSQVGLRQAFF.

This clonotype was detected a few times. The chain couples TRBV11-2 to TRBJ2-7; no firm D call. Germline lookup yields CDR1 SGHAT and CDR2 FQNNGV. Trimming pared 3 bases from V and 3 bases from J, leaving 6 bases between. The CDR3 runs to 12 residues. The CDR3 coding sequence is TGTGCCAGCAGCTTCGGGTTCTACGAGCAGTACGTC. Encoded protein: CASSFGFYEQYV.

This chain uses TRBV6-2 or TRBV6-3 with TRBJ2-3; 10 nucleotides match TRBD2. After removal of 5 bases from V and 7 bases from J, the junction contained 12 bases not matched to a gene. The CDR3 extends over 16 amino acids. The germline V gene encodes CDR1 MNHEY and CDR2 SVGEGT. CDR3 loop: CASSLPSGRRIHTQYF. As DNA, the CDR3 is TGTGCCAGCAGTCTTCCTAGCGGGAGAAGGATACATACGCAGTATTTT.

The chain has TRBV20-1 and TRBJ2-3, with D possibly TRBD2 on 5 matching bases. The CDR3 runs to 15 residues. V lost 4 bases, J lost 4 bases, and 18 bases lay in between. Looked up from germline, CDR1 is DFQATT and CDR2 is SNEGSKA (reference sequence). In DNA, the CDR3 is TGCAGTGCTAAGGACTGGAACTCGGTGGCAGATACGCAGTATTTT. Protein: CSAKDWNSVADTQYF.

This clonotype has more than one count but fewer than ten. This chain uses TRBV6-5 with TRBJ2-3, with 11 nucleotides matching TRBD2. Germline loops: CDR1 MNHEY, CDR2 SVGAGI. V gave up 2 bases and J gave up 0 bases; unmatched junction bases: 7. The CDR3 contains 18 residues. DNA of the CDR3: TGTGCCAGCAGTTACGAACTAGCGGGAGCGGCTAGCACAGATACGCAGTATTTT. Its protein product is CASSYELAGAASTDTQYF.

The chain joins TRBV12-5 to TRBJ2-3; D is unresolved. Between the trimmed V and J ends, which lost 3 bases and 2 bases, there was a span of 18 bases. The CDR3 sequence is 17 residues long. The germline V gene encodes CDR1 LGHNT and CDR2 FRNRAP. CDR3 amino acids: CASGFGPKESLTDTQYF. In DNA form, the CDR3 reads TGTGCTAGTGGTTTCGGACCGAAGGAATCCCTCACAGATACGCAGTATTTT. The complete variable domain, with remaining parts taken from reference TRBV12-5 and TRBJ2-3, reads DARVTQTPRHKVTEMGQEVTMRCQPILGHNTVFWYRQTMMQGLELLAYFRNRAPLDDSGMPKDRFSAEMPDATLATLKIQPSEPRDSAVYFCASGFGPKESLTDTQYFGPGTRLTVL.

The table lists this clonotype with a few counts. The chain joins TRBV12-3 or TRBV12-4 to TRBJ2-3; D not certain. V lost 3 bases and J lost 0, with 16 bases in between. The CDR3 totals 17 residues. The CDR3 protein is CASSFLPEPSSTDTQYF. CDR3 coding DNA: TGTGCCAGCAGTTTCTTACCGGAGCCCTCTAGCACAGATACGCAGTATTTT.